Listed here are 32 T cell receptor beta chains from one sample, sequenced in a study of T cells after yellow fever vaccination. TCRdb used MiXCR to reprocess the 5' RACE reads, holding one entry per CDR3 protein. This sample has 550,000 or so distinct CDR3 sequences, with approximately 21% found just once. This sample comprised PBMCs, obtained 15 days after the yellow fever booster vaccination. Receptors originate from a man aged 30-40 years who received the YFV17D yellow fever vaccine.

V and J are TRBV29-1 and TRBJ1-2, with a tentative D call TRBD1 (5 bases). Germline V gene lookup returns CDR1 SQVTM and CDR2 ANQGSEA. The CDR3 covers 9 residues. The V end lost 7 bases, the J end lost 12 bases, and 12 bases lay between the germline ends. CDR3 residues: CSDDSIDTF. The CDR3, as DNA: TGCAGCGATGACAGTATAGACACCTTC.

This clonotype was counted between two and nine times. The CDR3 loop reads CASSYDGRFSGNTIYF. The CDR3 nucleotides are TGTGCCAGCAGTTACGATGGTCGGTTCTCTGGAAACACCATATATTTT. The J gene is TRBJ1-3, the V gene TRBV6-5; D gene ambiguous. The germline gives CDR1 MNHEY, CDR2 SVGAGI. Trimming took 2 bases from V and 0 from J, leaving 11 bases between them. This CDR3 region has 16 residues.

The sample holds a few counts of this clonotype. This chain joins TRBV2 and TRBJ1-1; TRBD1 matches 9 bases. J was trimmed by 13 bases and V by 7 bases; bases with no gene match: 10. CDR3 length: 12 residues. CDR1 SNHLY and CDR2 FYNNEI come from the germline V gene. Written as DNA, the CDR3 is TGTGCCAGCACCCCACAGGGGGCGGGCGGTTTCTTT. Translation: CASTPQGAGGFF.

V and J are TRBV18 and TRBJ2-7, with TRBD1 as a possible D gene (6 bases). V was cut by 3 bases and J by 7 bases, with 10 bases left in between. CDR3 length: 12 amino acids. Looked up from germline, CDR1 is KGHSH and CDR2 is LQKENI. The CDR3 DNA is TGTGCCAGCTCACCGGGGACAAGTGAGCAGTACTTC. This sequence encodes CASSPGTSEQYF.

This clonotype was seen more than once but under ten times. V usage is TRBV12-3 or TRBV12-4 and J usage is TRBJ2-3, with TRBD1 identical over 7 bases. The CDR3 is made up of 14 amino acids. Trimming at V came to 10 bases and at J to 4 bases, leaving 11 bases not matched to a gene. The CDR3 DNA follows: TGTGCCATCTCCCGAGGGGGCGCCTCAGATACGCAGTATTTT. Its protein is CAISRGGASDTQYF.

The genes are TRBV27 and TRBJ2-1, with a tentative D call TRBD1 (5 bases). This CDR3 contains 14 residues. The V and J ends lost 2 bases and 5 bases respectively, with 10 bases between them. The germline V gene has CDR1 MNHEY and CDR2 SMNVEV (reference sequence). CDR3 DNA sequence: TGTGCCAGCAGTTTACAGGGTAAACACAATGAGCAGTTCTTC. It codes for CASSLQGKHNEQFF.

The chain employs TRBV11-2 and TRBJ2-7, with 11 positions matching TRBD2. The V gene end was trimmed by 1 base and the J gene end by 1 base; junction bases not matched to a gene: 9. Germline V lookup: CDR1 SGHAT, CDR2 FQNNGV. The length of the CDR3 is 18 residues. The CDR3 protein is CASSLGVAGGPRSYEQYF. CDR3 sequence (DNA): TGTGCCAGCAGCTTAGGAGTAGCGGGAGGGCCGAGGTCCTACGAGCAGTACTTC.

The chain combines TRBV4-3 with TRBJ1-1; no clear D gene. Germline loops: CDR1 LGHNA, CDR2 YSLEER. This CDR3 is built from 14 residues. V dropped 1 base and J dropped 2 bases, with 8 bases sitting between them. This CDR3 is CASSQAGGNTEAFF. The CDR3 region has the DNA TGCGCCAGCAGCCAAGCGGGAGGCAACACTGAAGCTTTCTTT.

There are many counts of this clonotype. The chain carries TRBV7-2 and TRBJ2-7, with TRBD2 as a possible D gene (5 bases). The CDR3 contains 15 residues. V lost 4 bases, J lost 4 bases, and 17 bases lay in between. The germline V gene encodes CDR1 SGHTA and CDR2 FQGNSA. For the CDR3, the DNA is TGTGCCAGCAGCTCTGCGGGTCCCGCGGGTTACGAGCAGTACTTC. Amino acids: CASSSAGPAGYEQYF. The variable domain in full, completed from reference TRBV7-2 and TRBJ2-7, reads GAGVSQSPSNKVTEKGKDVELRCDPISGHTALYWYRQSLGQGLEFLIYFQGNSAPDKSGLPSDRFSAERTGGSVSTLTIQRTQQEDSAVYLCASSSAGPAGYEQYFGPGTRLTVT.

The chain joins TRBV19 to TRBJ2-3; no definite D call. CDR3 size: 16 residues. CDR1 and CDR2 from the germline V gene are LNHDA and SQIVND (reference sequence). With 1 base removed from V and 2 bases from J, the gap between germline ends came to 13 bases. CDR3 in amino acids: CASSIGRYRITDTQYF. The DNA of the CDR3 is TGTGCCAGTAGTATAGGGCGCTACCGGATCACAGATACGCAGTATTTT.

CDR3 amino acids: CASSDSGRIETQYF. CDR3 nucleotide sequence: TGTGCCAGCAGCGATAGCGGGAGAATTGAGACCCAGTACTTC. The rearrangement links TRBV3-1 to TRBJ2-5, with 9 positions matching TRBD2. V dropped 5 bases and J dropped 5; count of bases not matched to a gene: 6. Looked up from germline, CDR1 is LGHDT and CDR2 is YNNKEL (reference sequence). This CDR3 has 14 amino acids.

The chain recombines TRBV9 with TRBJ2-1, with 7 bases aligning to TRBD1. Trimming took 3 bases from V and 2 from J; bases not matched to a gene: 5. Looked up from germline, CDR1 is SGDLS and CDR2 is YYNGEE. The CDR3 extends over 15 amino acids. The CDR3: CASSGSGGAYNEQFF. CDR3 DNA sequence: TGTGCCAGCAGCGGCTCAGGGGGAGCCTACAATGAGCAGTTCTTC. Complete variable domain (other parts from reference TRBV9 and TRBJ2-1): DSGVTQTPKHLITATGQRVTLRCSPRSGDLSVYWYQQSLDQGLQFLIQYYNGEERAKGNILERFSAQQFPDLHSELNLSSLELGDSALYFCASSGSGGAYNEQFFGPGTRLTVL.

This clonotype has at least ten counts. The rearrangement uses TRBV12-3 or TRBV12-4 and TRBJ2-3, with TRBD2 identical over 9 bases. The CDR3 extends over 16 amino acids. J lost 2 bases, V lost 5 bases, and 8 bases had no gene match. The CDR3 here is CASSGGPSGITDTQYF. The DNA of the CDR3 is TGTGCCAGCAGTGGCGGTCCTAGCGGGATCACAGATACGCAGTATTTT.

This clonotype showed up just a few times. The V call is TRBV7-2, the J call TRBJ2-5, with no clear D. V was cut by 4 bases and J by 2 bases, with 14 bases left in between. Germline V lookup: CDR1 SGHTA, CDR2 FQGNSA. The CDR3 sequence is 15 residues long. DNA for the CDR3: TGTGCCAGCAGCTCCGGGCGCAGAATACAAGAGACCCAGTACTTC. It yields the protein CASSSGRRIQETQYF.

A single count supports this clonotype. This chain joins TRBV20-1 and TRBJ2-7, with D perhaps matching TRBD2 (6 bases). Germline lookup yields CDR1 DFQATT and CDR2 SNEGSKA (reference sequence). Trimming left V 3 bases short and J 7 bases short, with 16 bases between. The CDR3 runs 13 residues. The CDR3 bases are TGCAGTGCTAGGGACGGGAGTACGGGGGAGCAGTACTTC. Its protein is CSARDGSTGEQYF.

V is TRBV4-3 and J is TRBJ2-7, with D unclear. Germline-derived CDR1 and CDR2 are LGHNA and YSLEER. Trimming shortened V by 4 bases and J by 6 bases, and 13 bases separated the two germline ends. The CDR3 length is 13 residues. The CDR3 protein is CASSPTSRSEQYF. DNA of the CDR3: TGCGCCAGCAGCCCGACCTCGAGGTCCGAGCAGTACTTC.

This clonotype was detected a few times. The chain combines TRBV6-2 or TRBV6-3 with TRBJ2-7, with 7 bases fitting TRBD1. V trimming: 6 bases; J trimming: 6 bases; junction bases outside the gene matches: 17. Germline CDR1 MNHEY, CDR2 SVGEGT. There are 16 residues in the CDR3. CDR3 DNA: TGTGCCAGCAGATCTCCGACGAGACAGGGCCGATCCGAGCAGTACTTC. Its translation: CASRSPTRQGRSEQYF.

This chain joins TRBV5-6 and TRBJ2-7, with 13 bases matching TRBD2. V lost 3 bases, J lost 4 bases, and 4 bases stayed unmatched. The CDR3 sequence is 15 residues long. Germline assignment: CDR1 SGHDT and CDR2 YYEEEE. The CDR3 region is CASSWRTSGRYEQYF. Here the CDR3 DNA reads TGTGCCAGCAGCTGGAGGACTAGCGGGAGATACGAGCAGTACTTC.

This chain uses TRBV4-3 with TRBJ1-2; 7 nucleotides agree with TRBD1. There are 16 residues in the CDR3. After removal of 0 bases from V and 8 bases from J, the junction contained 12 bases not matched to a gene. Germline CDR1 and CDR2: LGHNA and YSLEER. CDR3 residues: CASSQDPGQVVGGYTF. The CDR3 DNA reads as TGCGCCAGCAGCCAAGATCCCGGACAGGTGGTGGGGGGCTACACCTTC.

The V call is TRBV4-2, the J call TRBJ2-7, with 8 nucleotides matching TRBD2. V was clipped by 1 base and J by 4 bases; unmatched bases: 12. Germline V CDR1 and CDR2: LGHNA, YNFKEQ. The CDR3 consists of 17 residues. The CDR3 DNA is TGTGCCAGCAGCCAAGCTACCGGACTAGCCAGCCGGTACGAGCAGTACTTC. This translates into CASSQATGLASRYEQYF.

This rearrangement joins TRBV27 to TRBJ2-3; D gene uncertain. The CDR3 extends over 15 amino acids. Germline V CDR1 and CDR2: MNHEY, SMNVEV (reference sequence). Trimming took off 2 bases at V and 4 bases at J, with 13 bases between the two ends. The CDR3 bases are TGTGCCAGCAGTTTAGCTTACAGTATCGCAGATACGCAGTATTTT. Residues: CASSLAYSIADTQYF.

This clonotype was found a few times. The chain is built from TRBV5-4 and TRBJ2-1; 16 nucleotides align to TRBD2. The CDR3 has 16 residues. V gave up 3 bases and J gave up 4 bases; unmatched junction bases: 1. Germline CDR1 is SGHNT and CDR2 is YYREEE (reference sequence). The CDR3 coding sequence is TGTGCCAGCAGCTCGGGACTAGCGGGAGGGTACAATGAGCAGTTCTTC. Encoded protein: CASSSGLAGGYNEQFF.

J is TRBJ1-2 and V is TRBV2; unclear D gene. V lost 4 bases and J lost 0, with 9 bases in between. Germline V gene lookup returns CDR1 SNHLY and CDR2 FYNNEI. The CDR3 runs 14 residues. As DNA, the CDR3 is TGTGCCAGCAGTGTAAGACCAGCTAACTATGGCTACACCTTC. This translates into CASSVRPANYGYTF.

The V and J genes are TRBV5-1 and TRBJ2-5, with a possible D match to TRBD1 (6 bases). V lost 7 bases, J lost 4 bases, and 14 bases lay in between. Looked up from germline, CDR1 is SGHRS and CDR2 is YFSETQ. The CDR3 runs to 13 residues. CDR3 in DNA: TGCGCCAGCGGAGCAGGGGAACGAGAGACCCAGTACTTC. It specifies CASGAGERETQYF.

V usage is TRBV6-5 and J usage is TRBJ2-5; the match to TRBD1 covers 8 bases. V was clipped by 0 bases and J by 4 bases; unmatched bases: 7. The CDR3 extends over 16 amino acids. CDR1 and CDR2 (germline): MNHEY, SVGAGI. In DNA, the CDR3 is TGTGCCAGCAGTTACTCGAACAGGACAGGGATAGAGACCCAGTACTTC. Protein sequence: CASSYSNRTGIETQYF.

This chain connects TRBV20-1 to TRBJ2-1; D gene uncertain. Germline V gene lookup returns CDR1 DFQATT and CDR2 SNEGSKA (reference sequence). The germline V and J ends were trimmed by 7 bases and 0 bases, with 10 bases remaining between them. The CDR3 extends over 13 amino acids. The CDR3 here is CSVVHSSYNEQFF. DNA for the CDR3: TGCAGTGTCGTCCATAGCTCCTACAATGAGCAGTTCTTC.

This chain joins TRBV11-2 and TRBJ2-1; 16 bases are shared with TRBD2. Germline values: CDR1 SGHAT, CDR2 FQNNGV. There are 20 residues in the CDR3. V lost 1 base to trimming and J lost 6 bases; unmatched junction nucleotides: 12. CDR3 amino acids: CASSLVLDLGLAGGLNEQFF. The CDR3 bases are TGTGCCAGCAGCTTAGTCCTGGACCTGGGACTAGCGGGAGGGCTCAATGAGCAGTTCTTC. Drawing the rest from reference TRBV11-2 and TRBJ2-1, the complete variable domain is EAGVAQSPRYKIIEKRQSVAFWCNPISGHATLYWYQQILGQGPKLLIQFQNNGVVDDSQLPKDRFSAERLKGVDSTLKIQPAKLEDSAVYLCASSLVLDLGLAGGLNEQFFGPGTRLTVL.

V usage is TRBV5-1 and J usage is TRBJ2-7, with 12 bases lining up with TRBD1. V was pared by 3 bases and J by 6 bases, with 7 bases of the junction left unmatched. The germline CDR1 and CDR2 sequences are SGHRS and YFSETQ. This CDR3 region has 15 residues. CDR3 in DNA: TGCGCCAGCAGCTCATCCGGGACAGGGGGCGGCGAGCAGTACTTC. Protein: CASSSSGTGGGEQYF.

In this sample, this clonotype turned up many times. The CDR3 nucleotides read TGTGCCAGCAGTTTCCGGACAGGGGCCTTAGCGGAGAACACCGGGGAGCTGTTTTTT. This translates into CASSFRTGALAENTGELFF. The rearrangement uses TRBV6-5 and TRBJ2-2; the match to TRBD1 covers 9 bases. Germline assignment: CDR1 MNHEY and CDR2 SVGAGI. This CDR3 is built from 19 residues. After removal of 4 bases from V and 1 base from J, the junction contained 13 bases not matched to a gene.

The chain carries TRBV7-2 and TRBJ2-1; TRBD1 agrees at 7 bases. This CDR3 is built from 17 residues. Germline V lookup: CDR1 SGHTA, CDR2 FQGNSA. V lost 1 base to trimming and J lost 4 bases; unmatched junction nucleotides: 10. In DNA, the CDR3 is TGTGCCAGCAGCTTAGGGTACGGACAGGAAGAGTACAATGAGCAGTTCTTC. Its protein product is CASSLGYGQEEYNEQFF. Complete variable domain (other parts from reference TRBV7-2 and TRBJ2-1): GAGVSQSPSNKVTEKGKDVELRCDPISGHTALYWYRQSLGQGLEFLIYFQGNSAPDKSGLPSDRFSAERTGGSVSTLTIQRTQQEDSAVYLCASSLGYGQEEYNEQFFGPGTRLTVL.

The rearrangement links TRBV14 to TRBJ2-5; D is undetermined. Between the trimmed V and J ends, which lost 3 bases and 3 bases, there was a span of 11 bases. Germline V gives CDR1 SGHDN, CDR2 FVKESK. The CDR3 extends over 14 amino acids. CDR3 protein: CASSHPDGKETQYF. The DNA for the CDR3 is TGTGCCAGCAGCCACCCGGACGGTAAAGAGACCCAGTACTTC.

The chain is built from TRBV6-5 and TRBJ2-5, with a weak D call TRBD2 (5 bases). The CDR3 totals 14 residues. V was trimmed by 0 bases and J by 3 bases, leaving 8 bases between them. Germline V lookup: CDR1 MNHEY, CDR2 SVGAGI. The CDR3 here is CASSYSRVEETQYF. The CDR3 coding sequence is TGTGCCAGCAGTTACTCGAGGGTGGAAGAGACCCAGTACTTC.